The present T cell receptor beta chain was sequenced within a study of T cells in Graves' hyperthyroidism and ophthalmopathy. The study enrolled patients aged 18 to 65 with newly diagnosed hyperthyroidism of under 2 months' duration. RNA transcripts were the template for amplifying TCR beta CDR3 regions. The HTBI primer set drove a first-round RT-PCR of the TCR CDR3. One entry per CDR3 protein, called by TCRdb with MiXCR from the multiplex PCR reads. The repertoire holds around 500,000 distinct CDR3 sequences, 14% seen once, with over 11% in the top ten. V was clipped by 2 bases and J by 0 bases, with 8 bases between them. CDR3 length: 15 residues. Germline V gene sequence: CDR1 LNHDA, CDR2 SQIVND (reference sequence).

The chain recombines TRBV19 with TRBJ1-5; tentatively, D is TRBD1 (5 bases). This clonotype originated in a woman in her 40s with Graves' hyperthyroidism. The source material was blood. The CDR3 loop reads CASSIQGYSNQPQHF. The CDR3 coding sequence is TGTGCCAGTAGTATACAGGGTTATAGCAATCAGCCCCAGCATTTT.